This TCR beta chain derives from a study of Graves' ophthalmopathy and Graves' hyperthyroidism. Scientists amplified the TCR beta CDR3 regions from RNA transcripts. The first-round RT-PCR employed HTBI primers together with the Qiagen OneStep RT-PCR kit. A multiplex PCR was then performed as the second round. Via MiXCR, TCRdb re-called the multiplex PCR reads, giving one row per CDR3 protein. Seen here are about 340,000 distinct CDR3 sequences, roughly a sixth observed once, and the top ten hold around 12%. The CDR3 is 15 amino acids. V was pared by 4 bases and J by 5 bases, with 16 bases between. The germline CDR1 and CDR2 sequences are KGHDR and SFDVKD. This clonotype occurred many times.

V is TRBV24-1 and J is TRBJ2-5; TRBD1 is a possible D gene (6 bases). The receptor was isolated from an adult man with Graves' ophthalmopathy. Sequenced material: peripheral blood. CDR3 DNA: TGTGCCACCAGTGACCGGACGGACAGCGTTGAGACCCAGTACTTC. As protein: CATSDRTDSVETQYF.